This TCR beta chain was found in a study of identical twins. TCRdb ran MiXCR on the 5' RACE reads and lists one entry per CDR3 protein. The table lists fewer than 650,000 distinct CDR3 sequences, under 8.5% of them singletons, with roughly 1.6% in the top ten. Only a few counts were recorded for this clonotype. The ends lost 5 bases at V and 6 bases at J; junction bases unmatched: 5. There are 14 residues in the CDR3. This same sample was also part of a study on yellow fever vaccine responses in identical twins.

The chain carries TRBV12-3 or TRBV12-4 and TRBJ2-7, with 12 bases that match TRBD2. The TCR sequence derives from a woman aged 18-29 years in good health. Source material: PBMCs. CDR3 protein: CASSPTSGSGEQYF. The CDR3 DNA is TGTGCCAGCAGTCCGACTAGCGGGAGTGGCGAGCAGTACTTC.